This is a list of T cell receptor beta chains from one sample in a study of somatic mutations in cytotoxic T cells in rheumatoid arthritis. The table came from immunoSEQ multiplex PCR; TCRdb's copy has only in-frame clones and leaves some out. This sample has some 15,000 clones; 79% occur once, and the top ten carry around a fifth. The sample was CD8+ T cells sorted from blood. Receptors were obtained from an adult with rheumatoid arthritis. Both conserved end residues are part of each CDR3. Each record gives: CDR3 DNA, CDR3 protein, CDR3 length, J gene, D gene, V gene, clone size. The D gene is left open where the match is weak. Clone size is given for some rows only: seen once, a few or many times, or a class if the clone is expanded.

TGTGCCAGCAGCTTCCCCACTCTGGGACTAGCGGACACCGGGGAGCTGTTTTTT	CASSFPTLGLADTGELFF	18	TRBJ2-2	TRBD2	TRBV11-3	-
TGTGCCAGCAGCTTCTCCTACGAGCAGTACTTC	CASSFSYEQYF	11	TRBJ2-7	-	TRBV11-2	medium-sized
TGTGCCAGCAGCTCCCCGAATGGGGAAGATACGCAGTATTTT	CASSSPNGEDTQYF	14	TRBJ2-3	-	TRBV7-3	-
TGTGCCAGCAGTACGTCCCGCCACGAGCAGTACTTC	CASSTSRHEQYF	12	TRBJ2-7	-	TRBV6-6	medium-sized
TGTGCCAGTAGTATAGTGGAGACTAGCGGCTACAATGAGCAGTTCTTC	CASSIVETSGYNEQFF	16	TRBJ2-1	TRBD2	TRBV19	-
TGTGCCAGCAGCTCTAGCGGGAGACCTGACATTCAGTACTTC	CASSSSGRPDIQYF	14	TRBJ2-4	TRBD2	TRBV6-5	-
TGTGCCAGCAGTCATACTAGCGGGAGGAGCACAGATACGCAGTATTTT	CASSHTSGRSTDTQYF	16	TRBJ2-3	TRBD2	TRBV6-6	-
TGCGCCAGCAGTTCTATGGGGGGGGCCAAAAACATTCAGTACTTC	CASSSMGGAKNIQYF	15	TRBJ2-4	TRBD2	TRBV5-1	-
TGTGCCAGCAGTCTGATAGCGGCCCGGGAGGTAAACACCGGGGAGCTGTTTTTT	CASSLIAAREVNTGELFF	18	TRBJ2-2	TRBD2	TRBV7-2	-
TGTGCCATCAGTGTAACCGAAACCGGGGGTTTTTCCCTACCGACCACTTATGGCTACACCTTC	CAISVTETGGFSLPTTYGYTF	21	TRBJ1-2	-	TRBV10-3	-
TGTGCCAGCAGCCCCTCCCCGGGGCCATCCTACGAGCAGTACTTC	CASSPSPGPSYEQYF	15	TRBJ2-7	-	TRBV5-4	-
TGTGCCAGCGCAAAGGACTGGGGCACTGAAGCTTTCTTT	CASAKDWGTEAFF	13	TRBJ1-1	-	TRBV9	-
TGCGCCAGCAGCCAAGCCCTTAGGGAGGGTGGCTATGGCTACACCTTC	CASSQALREGGYGYTF	16	TRBJ1-2	-	TRBV4-1	once
TGTGCTAGTGCCCCAGGAGAGGGAGATACGCAGTATTTT	CASAPGEGDTQYF	13	TRBJ2-3	-	TRBV12-5	-
TGTGCCAGTAGTATACAGGGGCTCCCCTCCTACAATGAGCAGTTCTTC	CASSIQGLPSYNEQFF	16	TRBJ2-1	-	TRBV19	-
TGTGCCAGCAGTATGACGACAGGCCAGTTTTACGAGCAGTACTTC	CASSMTTGQFYEQYF	15	TRBJ2-7	-	TRBV13	-
TGCGCCAGCAGCCTGAGTCTAGCGGGAGCCCACACAGATACGCAGTATTTT	CASSLSLAGAHTDTQYF	17	TRBJ2-3	TRBD2	TRBV5-1	few
TGTGCCAGCAGCTTGAGGAGCTCCTACGAGCAGTACTTC	CASSLRSSYEQYF	13	TRBJ2-7	-	TRBV5-4	-
TGTGCCAGCAGTTTGTTCGGATCTAGCGGGAGCTCCTACGAGCAGTACTTC	CASSLFGSSGSSYEQYF	17	TRBJ2-7	TRBD2	TRBV28	-
TGTGCCAGCAGCACCCAGCGGGACACTTACACCGGGGAGCTGTTTTTT	CASSTQRDTYTGELFF	16	TRBJ2-2	-	TRBV13	-
TGCAGCGTTGAGTGGGGAAGGGCCCCCGATACGCAGTATTTT	CSVEWGRAPDTQYF	14	TRBJ2-3	-	TRBV29-1	-
TGCGCCAGCAGCCCTCTCCCAGGGGAGGGCACTGAAGCTTTCTTT	CASSPLPGEGTEAFF	15	TRBJ1-1	-	TRBV5-1	-
TGTGCCAGCAGCCCTGCCGGGGAGACCCAGTACTTC	CASSPAGETQYF	12	TRBJ2-5	-	TRBV5-4	-
TGTGCCAGCAGCCTGGACAGGCACGAGCAGCACTTC	CASSLDRHEQHF	12	TRBJ2-7	TRBD1	TRBV4-2	once
TGTGCCAGCATGCCGGGGTTGAACACTGAAGCTTTCTTT	CASMPGLNTEAFF	13	TRBJ1-1	-	TRBV27	few
TGTGCCAGCGGGGAGGGGGGGTTCAATCAGCCCCAGCATTTT	CASGEGGFNQPQHF	14	TRBJ1-5	-	TRBV27	medium-sized
TGTGCCAGCACGACAGGCTATAATGAAAAACTGTTTTTT	CASTTGYNEKLFF	13	TRBJ1-4	-	TRBV27	-
TGTGCCAGCAGCCCGCCTTGGGGTAGCACCTACGAGCAGTACTTC	CASSPPWGSTYEQYF	15	TRBJ2-7	-	TRBV7-9	-
TGTGCCAGCAGCCAGGAGCCGGGGCCCGCCCCGGGGGAGCTGTTTTTT	CASSQEPGPAPGELFF	16	TRBJ2-2	-	TRBV14	-
TGCGACCCGAACAGGGGTTTAAGGTATGGCTACACCTTC	CDPNRGLRYGYTF	13	TRBJ1-2	TRBD1	TRBV10-1	-
TGCGCCAGCAGAAGAGGGGCCACAGATACGCAGTATTTT	CASRRGATDTQYF	13	TRBJ2-3	-	TRBV4-1	-